The 20 T cell receptor beta chains below were found in one sample sequenced in a study of T-cell reconstitution after alpha-beta-depleted transplantation in children. Researchers prepared the TCRbeta library using unique molecular identifiers, the study reports. TCRdb recomputed calls from the PCR reads with MiXCR, one row per CDR3 protein. The sample lists under 50,000 distinct CDR3 sequences, around half occurring once. Source: peripheral blood, taken before TCRalphabeta/CD19-depleted stem cell transplant. Receptor source: a boy younger than two with SCID, due to receive a stem cell transplant.

J is TRBJ2-4 and V is TRBV19; D is uncertain. Germline CDR1 and CDR2: LNHDA and SQIVND (reference sequence). The V end lost 3 bases, the J end lost 6 bases, and 12 bases lay between the germline ends. The CDR3 runs 14 residues. CDR3 bases: TGTGCCAGTAGTATCACCCCTTGGGGAAACATTCAGTACTTC. Protein: CASSITPWGNIQYF.

The V and J genes are TRBV12-3 or TRBV12-4 and TRBJ2-3; tentatively, D is TRBD1 (6 bases). Trimming stripped 6 bases from V and 2 bases from J, with 24 bases between. The CDR3 totals 18 residues. The CDR3 sequence is CASRSPWARGSPTDTQYF. The CDR3 nucleotides read TGTGCCAGCAGATCCCCTTGGGCCAGGGGAAGCCCCACAGATACGCAGTATTTT.

The chain couples TRBV20-1 to TRBJ2-1; D tentatively fits TRBD1 or TRBD2 (6 bases each). Trimming cost V 4 bases and J 7 bases, with 20 bases left between them. CDR1 is DFQATT, CDR2 SNEGSKA, per germline (reference sequence). This CDR3 is 15 amino acids long. Written as DNA, the CDR3 is TGCAGTGCTAACGGAAGACTAGTGGGGGCGAATGAGCAGTTCTTC. It encodes CSANGRLVGANEQFF.

CDR3 sequence reads: CATSIPGLARDTQYF. The CDR3 DNA reads TGTGCCACCAGCATCCCGGGACTAGCTCGTGATACGCAGTATTTT. V and J are TRBV15 and TRBJ2-3; 9 nucleotides match TRBD2. V lost 4 bases, J lost 6 bases, and 8 bases stayed unmatched. The CDR3 runs 15 residues. CDR1 LNHNV and CDR2 YYDKDF come from the germline V gene (reference sequence).

This clonotype was counted only a few times. The chain has TRBV7-9 and TRBJ2-3; D might be TRBD2 (5 bases). Germline lookup yields CDR1 SEHNR and CDR2 FQNEAQ (reference sequence). The CDR3 extends over 17 amino acids. V dropped 3 bases and J dropped 4 bases, with 20 bases sitting between them. The CDR3 sequence is CASSLSEAEGWADTQYF. In DNA, the CDR3 is TGTGCCAGCAGCTTGTCGGAGGCCGAGGGATGGGCAGATACGCAGTATTTT.

The rearrangement uses TRBV27 and TRBJ1-1; D is undetermined. V lost 3 bases to trimming and J lost 2 bases, with 7 bases between them. The germline V gene has CDR1 MNHEY and CDR2 SMNVEV (reference sequence). CDR3 length equals 13 residues. The CDR3 DNA reads as TGTGCCAGCAGTTTGAACGAAAACACTGAAGCTTTCTTT. Its protein product is CASSLNENTEAFF.

This clonotype was recorded a few times. The genes are TRBV5-6 and TRBJ2-7; 7 bases are a match to TRBD1. The CDR3 is 14 amino acids. Germline CDR1 is SGHDT and CDR2 is YYEEEE. After removal of 4 bases from V and 5 bases from J, the junction contained 9 bases not matched to a gene. The DNA of the CDR3 is TGTGCCAGCAGCCACCGGGACAGTACGGACGAGCAGTACTTC. Protein sequence: CASSHRDSTDEQYF. Full variable domain (remainder filled in from reference TRBV5-6 and TRBJ2-7): DAGVTQSPTHLIKTRGQQVTLRCSPKSGHDTVSWYQQALGQGPQFIFQYYEEEERQRGNFPDRFSGHQFPNYSSELNVNALLLGDSALYLCASSHRDSTDEQYFGPGTRLTVT.

The rearrangement joins TRBV20-1 to TRBJ1-2; 8 nucleotides align to TRBD1. The CDR3 covers 16 residues. The ends lost 3 bases at V and 4 bases at J; junction bases unmatched: 13. Per the germline V gene, CDR1 is DFQATT and CDR2 is SNEGSKA (reference sequence). CDR3 sequence (DNA): TGCAGTGCTAGGGGACAGGAGGCTTTAACCTTCTATGGCTACACCTTC. Its translation: CSARGQEALTFYGYTF.

The chain carries TRBV5-1 and TRBJ1-3; D is perhaps TRBD1 (6 bases). Per the germline V gene, CDR1 is SGHRS and CDR2 is YFSETQ. V lost 4 bases and J 8 bases, leaving 16 bases between the germline ends. The CDR3 totals 14 residues. CDR3: CASSTGTGTDTIYF. CDR3 nucleotide sequence: TGCGCCAGCAGCACCGGCACAGGGACGGACACCATATATTTT.

V gene TRBV11-3 combines with J gene TRBJ1-1, with TRBD1 identical over 7 bases. Trimming removed 5 bases from V and 3 bases from J; junction bases left unmatched: 3. In germline, CDR1 is SGHNT, CDR2 YENEEA. The CDR3 has 13 residues. The CDR3 DNA reads TGTGCCAGCAGCCTACAGGGGCACACTGAAGCTTTCTTT. Its protein product is CASSLQGHTEAFF.

Only a few counts were recorded for this clonotype. The chain carries TRBV7-2 and TRBJ1-2; 8 bases are a match to TRBD1. Trimming removed 5 bases from V and 7 bases from J; junction bases left unmatched: 3. Germline assignment: CDR1 SGHTA and CDR2 FQGNSA. The CDR3 is 12 amino acids. CDR3 sequence reads: CASSPDRAGYTF. For the CDR3, the DNA is TGTGCCAGCAGCCCGGACAGGGCTGGCTACACCTTC.

J is TRBJ2-1 and V is TRBV29-1, with 13 bases that match TRBD2. This CDR3 is 14 amino acids long. Germline V lookup: CDR1 SQVTM, CDR2 ANQGSEA. J lost 8 bases, V lost 5 bases, and 6 bases had no gene match. The CDR3 sequence: CSVTSGGAPHEQFF. The CDR3 coding sequence is TGCAGCGTTACTAGCGGGGGGGCCCCCCATGAGCAGTTCTTC.

In its sample, this clonotype was seen once. The genes are TRBV5-4 and TRBJ2-3, with TRBD2 identical over 9 bases. CDR1 SGHNT and CDR2 YYREEE come from the germline V gene (reference sequence). Losses at the gene ends were 7 bases for V and 3 bases for J; bases not matched to a gene: 9. This CDR3 contains 15 residues. The CDR3 bases are TGTGCCAGCTCTGGAGGTAGCGGGGGTACAGATACGCAGTATTTT. Translation gives CASSGGSGGTDTQYF.

This clonotype turned up a few times. The V and J genes are TRBV7-9 and TRBJ2-1, with D possibly TRBD2 on 6 matching bases. CDR3 length: 14 amino acids. Germline values: CDR1 SEHNR, CDR2 FQNEAQ (reference sequence). Deletions cut 4 bases from V and 7 bases from J, with 14 bases between. CDR3 sequence (DNA): TGTGCCAGCAGCTCGGACTACTCGAGTAATGAGCAGTTCTTC. This gives the protein CASSSDYSSNEQFF.

Only a few counts were recorded for this clonotype. The rearrangement links TRBV13 to TRBJ2-5; TRBD1 might be the D (6 bases). The V gene lost 5 bases and the J gene lost 5 bases, with 18 bases spanning the gap. Per the germline V gene, CDR1 is PRHDT and CDR2 is FYEKMQ (reference sequence). The length of the CDR3 is 15 residues. This chain's CDR3 is CASSPPQGIRETQYF. CDR3 DNA sequence: TGTGCCAGCAGCCCCCCGCAGGGGATCAGGGAGACCCAGTACTTC.

This clonotype was seen repeatedly, ten times or more. The chain has TRBV20-1 and TRBJ1-5, with a weak D call TRBD1 (5 bases). Trimming cost V 0 bases and J 2 bases, with 17 bases left between them. The germline V gene has CDR1 DFQATT and CDR2 SNEGSKA (reference sequence). The CDR3 spans 17 residues. Written as DNA, the CDR3 is TGCAGTGCTAGAGATGGGGCCACAGCCGGGGGCAATCAGCCCCAGCATTTT. Its translation is CSARDGATAGGNQPQHF.

This clonotype was seen a few times. V usage is TRBV7-2 and J usage is TRBJ2-2; 7 nucleotides match TRBD1. The germline V gene encodes CDR1 SGHTA and CDR2 FQGNSA. The CDR3 has 13 residues. V gave up 5 bases and J gave up 7 bases; unmatched junction bases: 4. The CDR3, as DNA: TGTGCCAGCAGCAAGGGGGCTAGCGGGGAGCTGTTTTTT. Translation: CASSKGASGELFF.

In its sample, this clonotype was seen a few times. The chain links TRBV4-2 to TRBJ2-1; D tentatively reads TRBD1 or TRBD2 (6 bases each). This CDR3 has 16 amino acids. CDR1 is LGHNA and CDR2 is YNFKEQ in the germline V gene. Trimming cost V 0 bases and J 3 bases, with 12 bases left between them. The CDR3 region has the DNA TGTGCCAGCAGCCAAGACATGGAGGGGGTCTACAATGAGCAGTTCTTC. Its protein product is CASSQDMEGVYNEQFF.

The chain combines TRBV20-1 with TRBJ2-5; 7 nucleotides line up with TRBD1. This CDR3 has 15 amino acids. Germline V lookup: CDR1 DFQATT, CDR2 SNEGSKA (reference sequence). Trimming at V came to 1 base and at J to 4 bases, leaving 9 bases not matched to a gene. The CDR3, as DNA: TGCAGTGCTAGAGGGGGAACAGGGGAGTCAGAGACCCAGTACTTC. Its protein is CSARGGTGESETQYF.

This clonotype was counted once. The rearrangement uses TRBV20-1 and TRBJ2-2; 10 bases match TRBD2. This CDR3 has 15 amino acids. V trimming: 6 bases; J trimming: 6 bases; junction bases outside the gene matches: 10. Germline CDR1 and CDR2: DFQATT and SNEGSKA (reference sequence). Written as DNA, the CDR3 is TGCAGTGCCAGAACGGCCAGCGGGGGGGCCGGGGAGCTGTTTTTT. Translated, it gives CSARTASGGAGELFF.